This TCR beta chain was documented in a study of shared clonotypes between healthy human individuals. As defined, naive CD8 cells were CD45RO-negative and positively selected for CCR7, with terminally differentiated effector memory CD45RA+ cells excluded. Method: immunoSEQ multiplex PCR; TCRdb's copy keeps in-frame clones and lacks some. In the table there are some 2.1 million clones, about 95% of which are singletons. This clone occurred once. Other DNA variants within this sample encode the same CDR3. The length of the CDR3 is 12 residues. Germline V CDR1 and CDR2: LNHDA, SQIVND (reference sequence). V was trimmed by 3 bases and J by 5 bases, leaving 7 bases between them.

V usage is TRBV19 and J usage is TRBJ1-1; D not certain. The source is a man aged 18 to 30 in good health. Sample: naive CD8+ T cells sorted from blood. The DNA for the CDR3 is TGTGCCAGTAGTATGCGGGGTACTGAAGCTTTCTTT. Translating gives CASSMRGTEAFF. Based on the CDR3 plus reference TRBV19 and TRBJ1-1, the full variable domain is DGGITQSPKYLFRKEGQNVTLSCEQNLNHDAMYWYRQDPGQGLRLIYYSQIVNDFQKGDIAEGYSVSREKKESFPLTVTSAQKNPTAFYLCASSMRGTEAFFGQGTRLTVV.